Sequencing of this T cell receptor beta chain was carried out in a study of T cells in tuberculosis (dated by TCRdb to between 2017 and 2018). For the study in its entirety: In the study, CD1B tetramers and high-throughput TCR immunosequencing were combined to characterize T cells specific for the mycobacterial lipid antigen glucose monomycolate (GMM). With ten people per group, a South African clinical cohort compared IGRA-negative adolescents, IGRA-positive adolescents with latent tuberculosis, and adults with active tuberculosis. Broader findings and caveats from the paper: Clinical samples were chosen by availability of cryopreserved specimens, and active tuberculosis cases were adults while controls were adolescents. Compared with IGRA-negative controls, TCR-alpha repertoires from active tuberculosis had smaller mean NN-distances to GMM-specific TCRs, which suggests clonal expansion of these TCRs. Shorter CDR3-alpha lengths in active tuberculosis patients partly drove the smaller NN-distances, and the TCR-beta difference was not statistically significant. A classifier using the diverse GMM-specific repertoire reached 87% accuracy (AUROC 0.9 to 0.95), compared with about 63% accuracy using GEM motif frequencies.

TCR libraries were generated with the immunoSEQ multiplex PCR assay, using TCR-beta and/or TCR-alpha/delta assays for each sample. The Illumina high-throughput platform was used to sequence the amplified TCR libraries. As for the authors' bioinformatics: Clustering and dimensionality reduction were performed using pairwise TCRdist distances among GMM-specific receptors from ex vivo sorted or in vitro expanded T cells. The score assigned to each clinical repertoire was mean NN-distance, meaning the average TCRdist to the nearest 10% of tetramer-positive reference sequences. To compute GEM TCR motif frequency, the fraction of unique TCRs matching known GEM sequences by V/J usage and CDR3 length was calculated. Active tuberculosis was classified by linear discriminant analysis with leave-one-out cross-validation, implemented in scikit-learn. As stored in TCRdb, this immuneACCESS dataset retains in-frame rearrangements with V and J assigned. A fraction of the clones does not appear; measured against another copy, unresolved V genes explain less than half of the discrepancy, and the remainder lacks a known reason. The DNA was the basis for D and trimming; V, J and clone size are from that table. This sample has some 29,000 clones in its table, and around 90% of those were observed once. The top ten clonotypes cover roughly 6% of the sample.

CDR1 is given as MNHEY and CDR2 as SVGAGI, both from the germline V gene. A distance of 11 bases separates the germline ends of V and J, which lose 5 bases and 0 bases respectively. The CDR3 runs 15 residues from the cysteine to the phenylalanine. This entry keeps only the CDR3 DNA: 45 bases, framed from base 1. On this clone: What this receptor recognizes is not known. No per-base quality is available; no much larger clone lies one base away.

At study entry, adolescents were screened for latent tuberculosis infection by tuberculin skin test and QuantiFERON-TB GOLD In-Tube IGRA. Immunosequencing was performed on unsorted cryopreserved PBMC, with around 100,000 T cells per clinical donor covered on average. Eleven high schools in the Worcester region of the Western Cape, South Africa, served as enrollment sites for adolescents aged 12 to 18 years. About 10 M. tuberculosis-infected adolescents and around 10 uninfected adolescents, matched for age and sex, were selected. PBMC from adolescents were isolated by density centrifugation from freshly drawn heparinized blood and were then cryopreserved.

Material for sequencing was PBMCs. The sequence was collected from a donor between 10 and 35 years old with latent tuberculosis or without tuberculosis infection. The V and J genes are TRBV6-5 and TRBJ1-3; the D gene cannot be resolved reliably. The CDR3 protein is CASSATESSGNTIYF. The DNA is TGTGCCAGCAGTGCCACAGAGAGCTCTGGAAACACCATATATTTT.